This T cell receptor (beta chain) is drawn from a study of T cell responses to AZD1222 COVID-19 vaccine. In germline, CDR1 is SGHTA, CDR2 FQGTGA. The CDR3 has 15 residues. V dropped 2 bases and J dropped 3 bases, with 13 bases sitting between them. Profiled with immunoSEQ multiplex PCR; TCRdb holds only in-frame clones, not every one. The repertoire holds approximately 140,000 clones, with 90% to 95% as singletons. The receptor was derived from an adult in good health. This chain joins TRBV7-3 and TRBJ1-1, with D hard to call. The specimen comprised peripheral blood, sampled on day 0 of MenACWY control vaccination. CDR3 bases: TGTGCCAGCAGCTTAGGTTCTATAGAGTACACTGAAGCTTTCTTT. This translates into CASSLGSIEYTEAFF.